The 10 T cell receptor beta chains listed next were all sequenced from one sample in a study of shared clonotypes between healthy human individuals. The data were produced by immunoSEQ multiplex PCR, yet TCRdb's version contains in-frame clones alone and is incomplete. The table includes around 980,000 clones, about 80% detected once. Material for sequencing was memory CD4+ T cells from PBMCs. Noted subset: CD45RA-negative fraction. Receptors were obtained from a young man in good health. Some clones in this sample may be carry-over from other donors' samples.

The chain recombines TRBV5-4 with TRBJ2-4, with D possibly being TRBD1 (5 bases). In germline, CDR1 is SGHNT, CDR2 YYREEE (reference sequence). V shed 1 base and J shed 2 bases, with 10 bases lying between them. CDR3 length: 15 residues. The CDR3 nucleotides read TGTGCCAGCAGCTTGCGCCAGGGTCCCAAAAACATTCAGTACTTC. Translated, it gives CASSLRQGPKNIQYF.

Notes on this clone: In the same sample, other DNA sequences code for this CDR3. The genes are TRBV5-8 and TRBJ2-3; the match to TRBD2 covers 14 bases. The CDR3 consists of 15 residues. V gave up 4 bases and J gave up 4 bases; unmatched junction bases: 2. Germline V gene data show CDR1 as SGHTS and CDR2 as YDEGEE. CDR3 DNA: TGTGCCAGCAGCCCGGGACTAGCGGGAGCAGATACGCAGTATTTT. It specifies CASSPGLAGADTQYF.

The CDR3 DNA reads TGTGCCAGCAGCTACCTTGGGGGACCCCAAGAGACCCAGTACTTC. Its translation: CASSYLGGPQETQYF. The V gene is TRBV7-2, the J gene TRBJ2-5, with D tentatively TRBD1 or TRBD2 (5 bases each). V was pared by 4 bases and J by 1 base, with 13 bases between. Germline-derived CDR1 and CDR2 are SGHTA and FQGNSA. The CDR3 is 15 residues long.

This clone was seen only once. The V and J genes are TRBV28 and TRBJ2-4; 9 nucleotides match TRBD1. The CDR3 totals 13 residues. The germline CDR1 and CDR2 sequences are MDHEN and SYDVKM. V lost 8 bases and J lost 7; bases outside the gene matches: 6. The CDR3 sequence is CASLGTGRNIQYF. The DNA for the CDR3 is TGTGCCAGCCTCGGGACAGGGAGGAACATTCAGTACTTC.

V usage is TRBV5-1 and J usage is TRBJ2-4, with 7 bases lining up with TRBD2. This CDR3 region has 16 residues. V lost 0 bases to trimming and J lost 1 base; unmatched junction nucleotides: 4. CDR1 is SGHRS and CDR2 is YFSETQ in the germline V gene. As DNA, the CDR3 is TGCGCCAGCAGCTTGGGCCTAGCGGCCGCCAAAAACATTCAGTACTTC. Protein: CASSLGLAAAKNIQYF.

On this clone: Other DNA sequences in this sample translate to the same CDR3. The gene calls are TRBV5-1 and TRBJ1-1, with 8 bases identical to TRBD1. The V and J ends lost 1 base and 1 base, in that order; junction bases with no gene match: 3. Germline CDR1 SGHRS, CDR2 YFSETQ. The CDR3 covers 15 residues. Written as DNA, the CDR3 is TGCGCCAGCAGCTTGACAGGGGGTGGGAACACTGAAGCTTTCTTT. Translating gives CASSLTGGGNTEAFF.

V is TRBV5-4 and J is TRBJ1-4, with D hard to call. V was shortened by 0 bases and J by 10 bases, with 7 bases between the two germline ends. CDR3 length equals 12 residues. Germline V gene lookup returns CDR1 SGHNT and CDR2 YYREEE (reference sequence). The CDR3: CASSLGHGKLFF. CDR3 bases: TGTGCCAGCAGCTTGGGCCACGGAAAACTGTTTTTT.

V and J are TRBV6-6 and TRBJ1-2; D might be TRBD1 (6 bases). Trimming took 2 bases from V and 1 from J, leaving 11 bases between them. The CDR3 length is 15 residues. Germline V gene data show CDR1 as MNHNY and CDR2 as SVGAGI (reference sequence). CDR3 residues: CASSYGQPNNYGYTF. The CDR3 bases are TGTGCCAGCAGTTACGGACAGCCCAATAACTATGGCTACACCTTC.

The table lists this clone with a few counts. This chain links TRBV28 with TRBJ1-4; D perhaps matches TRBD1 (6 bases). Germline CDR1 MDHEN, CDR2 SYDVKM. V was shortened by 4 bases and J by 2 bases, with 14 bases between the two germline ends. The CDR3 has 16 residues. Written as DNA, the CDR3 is TGTGCCAGCAGTTCTCCGGGGGGGGCTACTAATGAAAAACTGTTTTTT. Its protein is CASSSPGGATNEKLFF.

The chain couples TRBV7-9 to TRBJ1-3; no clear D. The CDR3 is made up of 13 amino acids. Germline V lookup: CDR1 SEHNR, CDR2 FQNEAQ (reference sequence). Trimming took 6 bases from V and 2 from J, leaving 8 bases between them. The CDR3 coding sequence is TGTGCCAGCAGGCAATCTACTGGAAACACCATATATTTT. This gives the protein CASRQSTGNTIYF. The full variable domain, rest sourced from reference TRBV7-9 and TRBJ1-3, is DTGVSQNPRHKITKRGQNVTFRCDPISEHNRLYWYRQTLGQGPEFLTYFQNEAQLEKSRLLSDRFSAERPKGSFSTLEIQRTEQGDSAMYLCASRQSTGNTIYFGEGSWLTVV.